Given below is one T cell receptor (beta chain) in context. Its antigen remains unknown. The sample comes from a study of T cells in localized non-small cell lung cancer. The study's findings and limits: For the top 100 tumor clones, a median roughly 55 also appeared in adjacent lung. In uninvolved adjacent lung, T cell clonality reached its highest value, exceeding tumor. Longer overall survival was seen with higher T cell density measured in blood.

The protocol was immunoSEQ multiplex PCR, while the TCRdb copy is restricted to in-frame clones and leaves out a portion. The sample gives 100,000 to 150,000 clones, 70% to 90% of which show up once; 1.7% is in the top ten. The germline V gene encodes CDR1 MGHRA and CDR2 YSYEKL. The CDR3 is made up of 18 amino acids. Trimming pared 3 bases from V and 4 bases from J, leaving 24 bases between. The sequences come from peripheral blood, collected before any cancer treatment. The chain is built from TRBV4-1 and TRBJ1-1; D is unresolved. The clonotype originates from a female donor over 55 with stage I lung adenocarcinoma. The chain's CDR3 is CASSHKGVLLGMGTEAFF. The CDR3 nucleotides are TGCGCCAGCAGCCACAAAGGAGTCCTCCTAGGAATGGGCACTGAAGCTTTCTTT.